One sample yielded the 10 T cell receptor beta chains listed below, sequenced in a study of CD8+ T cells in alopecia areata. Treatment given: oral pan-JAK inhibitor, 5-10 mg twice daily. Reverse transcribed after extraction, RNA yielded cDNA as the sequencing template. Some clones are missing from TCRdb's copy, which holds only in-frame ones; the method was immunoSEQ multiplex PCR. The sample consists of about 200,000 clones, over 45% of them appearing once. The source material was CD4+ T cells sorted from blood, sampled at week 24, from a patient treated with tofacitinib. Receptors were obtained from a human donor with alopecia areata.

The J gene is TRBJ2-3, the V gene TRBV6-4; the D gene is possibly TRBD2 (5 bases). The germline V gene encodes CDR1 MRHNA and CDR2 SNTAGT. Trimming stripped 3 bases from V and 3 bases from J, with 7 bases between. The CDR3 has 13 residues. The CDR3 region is CASSDTGTDTQYF. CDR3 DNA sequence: TGTGCCAGCAGTGATACGGGAACAGATACGCAGTATTTT.

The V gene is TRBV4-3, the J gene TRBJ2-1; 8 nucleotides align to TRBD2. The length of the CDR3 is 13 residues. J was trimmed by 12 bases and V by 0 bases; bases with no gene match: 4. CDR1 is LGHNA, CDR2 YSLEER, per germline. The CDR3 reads CASSQDWREVQFF. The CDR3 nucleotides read TGCGCCAGCAGCCAAGATTGGCGGGAGGTGCAGTTCTTC.

CDR3 bases: TGTGCCAGCAGCACGGATTCTCGAAACACCGGGGAGCTGTTTTTT. Its translation is CASSTDSRNTGELFF. The rearrangement links TRBV5-4 to TRBJ2-2; D is unresolved. CDR3 length: 15 amino acids. Trimming shortened V by 4 bases and J by 2 bases, and 12 bases separated the two germline ends. CDR1 and CDR2 from the germline V gene are SGHNT and YYREEE (reference sequence).

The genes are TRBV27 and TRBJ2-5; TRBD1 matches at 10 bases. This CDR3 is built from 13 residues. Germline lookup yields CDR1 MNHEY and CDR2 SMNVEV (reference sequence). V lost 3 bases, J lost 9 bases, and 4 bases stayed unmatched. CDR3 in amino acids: CASSFLGQGPQYF. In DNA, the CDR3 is TGTGCCAGCAGTTTCCTGGGACAGGGGCCCCAGTACTTC.

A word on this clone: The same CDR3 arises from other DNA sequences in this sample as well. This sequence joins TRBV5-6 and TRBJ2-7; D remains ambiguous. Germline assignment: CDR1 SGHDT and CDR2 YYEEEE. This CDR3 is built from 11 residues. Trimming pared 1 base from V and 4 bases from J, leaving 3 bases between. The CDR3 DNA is TGTGCCAGCAGCTTGCGATACGAGCAGTACTTC. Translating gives CASSLRYEQYF.

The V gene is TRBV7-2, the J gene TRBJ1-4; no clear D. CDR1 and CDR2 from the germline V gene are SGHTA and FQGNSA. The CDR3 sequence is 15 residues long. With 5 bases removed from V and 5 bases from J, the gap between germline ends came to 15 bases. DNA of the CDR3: TGTGCCAGCAGCCCCAAGGGAGGGATGAATGAAAAACTGTTTTTT. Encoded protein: CASSPKGGMNEKLFF.

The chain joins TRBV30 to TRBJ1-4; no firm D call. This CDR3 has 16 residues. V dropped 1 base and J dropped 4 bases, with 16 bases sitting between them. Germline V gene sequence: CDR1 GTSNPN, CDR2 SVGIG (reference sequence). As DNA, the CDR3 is TGTGCCTGGAGTGCTATAGGAAAGGACCTTAATGAAAAACTGTTTTTT. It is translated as CAWSAIGKDLNEKLFF.

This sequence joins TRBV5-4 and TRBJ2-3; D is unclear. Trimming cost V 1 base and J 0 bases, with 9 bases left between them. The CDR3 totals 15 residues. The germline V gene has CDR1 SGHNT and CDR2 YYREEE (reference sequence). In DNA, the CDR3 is TGTGCCAGCAGCTTGCGTCTCATTAGCACAGATACGCAGTATTTT. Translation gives CASSLRLISTDTQYF. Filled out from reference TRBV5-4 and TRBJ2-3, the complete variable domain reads ETGVTQSPTHLIKTRGQQVTLRCSSQSGHNTVSWYQQALGQGPQFIFQYYREEENGRGNFPPRFSGLQFPNYSSELNVNALELDDSALYLCASSLRLISTDTQYFGPGTRLTVL.

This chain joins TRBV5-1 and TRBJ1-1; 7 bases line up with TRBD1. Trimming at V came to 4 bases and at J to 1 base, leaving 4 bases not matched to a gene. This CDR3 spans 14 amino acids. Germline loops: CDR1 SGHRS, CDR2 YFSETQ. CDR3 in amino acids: CASSGRTGNTEAFF. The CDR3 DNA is TGCGCCAGCAGCGGGCGGACAGGGAACACTGAAGCTTTCTTT.

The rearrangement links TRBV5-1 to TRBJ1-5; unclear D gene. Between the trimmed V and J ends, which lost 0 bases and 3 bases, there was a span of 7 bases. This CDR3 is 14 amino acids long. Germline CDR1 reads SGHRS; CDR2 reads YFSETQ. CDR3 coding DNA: TGCGCCAGCAGCTTGGTGCCAGACAATCAGCCCCAGCATTTT. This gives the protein CASSLVPDNQPQHF.